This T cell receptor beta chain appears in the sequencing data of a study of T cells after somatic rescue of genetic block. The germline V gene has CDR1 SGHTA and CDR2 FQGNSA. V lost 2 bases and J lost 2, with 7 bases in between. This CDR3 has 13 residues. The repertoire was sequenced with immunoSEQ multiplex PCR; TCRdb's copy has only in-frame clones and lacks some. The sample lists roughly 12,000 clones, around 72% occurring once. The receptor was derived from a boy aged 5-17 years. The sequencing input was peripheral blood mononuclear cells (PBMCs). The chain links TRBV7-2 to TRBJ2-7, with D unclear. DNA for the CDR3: TGTGCCAGCAGCTTACAGGTTACCTACGAGCAGTACTTC. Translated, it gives CASSLQVTYEQYF.